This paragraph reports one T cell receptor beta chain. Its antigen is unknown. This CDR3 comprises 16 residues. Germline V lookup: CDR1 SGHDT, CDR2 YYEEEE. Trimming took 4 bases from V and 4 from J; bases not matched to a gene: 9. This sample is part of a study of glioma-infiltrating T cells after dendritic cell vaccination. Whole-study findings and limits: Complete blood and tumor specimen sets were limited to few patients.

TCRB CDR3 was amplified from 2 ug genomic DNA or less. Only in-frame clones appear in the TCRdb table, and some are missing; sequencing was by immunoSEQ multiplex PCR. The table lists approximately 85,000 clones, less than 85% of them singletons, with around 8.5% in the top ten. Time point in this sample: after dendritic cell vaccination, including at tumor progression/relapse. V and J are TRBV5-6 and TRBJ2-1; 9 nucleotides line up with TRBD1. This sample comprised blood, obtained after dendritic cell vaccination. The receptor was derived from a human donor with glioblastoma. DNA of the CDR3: TGTGCCAGCAGCCCCACGGACAGGGGACCTTACAATGAGCAGTTCTTC. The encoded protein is CASSPTDRGPYNEQFF.